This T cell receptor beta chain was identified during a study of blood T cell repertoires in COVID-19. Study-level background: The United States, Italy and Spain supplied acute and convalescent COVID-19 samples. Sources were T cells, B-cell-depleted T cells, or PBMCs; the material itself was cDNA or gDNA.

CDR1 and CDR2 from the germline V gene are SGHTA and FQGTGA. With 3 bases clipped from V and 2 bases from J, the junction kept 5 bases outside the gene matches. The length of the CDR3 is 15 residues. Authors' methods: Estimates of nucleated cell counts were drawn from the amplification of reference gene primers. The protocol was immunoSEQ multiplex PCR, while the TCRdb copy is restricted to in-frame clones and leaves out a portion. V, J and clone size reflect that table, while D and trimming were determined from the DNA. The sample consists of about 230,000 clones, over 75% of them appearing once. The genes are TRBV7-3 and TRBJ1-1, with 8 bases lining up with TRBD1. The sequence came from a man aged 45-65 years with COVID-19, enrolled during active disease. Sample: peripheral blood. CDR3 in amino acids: CASSFRTGKNTEAFF. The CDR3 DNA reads TGTGCCAGCAGCTTTAGGACAGGGAAAAACACTGAAGCTTTCTTT.